These 26 T cell receptor beta chains were sequenced from one sample in a study of cytomegalovirus exposure and HLA in healthy donors. A multiplex PCR was run with 60 Vbeta primers and 13 Jbeta primers. TCRdb's copy holds only in-frame clones and misses some; the assay was immunoSEQ multiplex PCR. The sample has around 140,000 clones; roughly four fifths are singletons. Input material: PBMCs. Receptor source: a woman in her thirties or forties in good health and CMV-seronegative.

The CDR3 reads CAISESFGTGGNEQFF. The CDR3 coding sequence is TGTGCCATCAGTGAGTCCTTCGGCACGGGTGGAAATGAGCAGTTCTTC. This sequence joins TRBV10-3 and TRBJ2-1, with unresolved D. Germline-derived CDR1 and CDR2 are ENHRY and SYGVKD. The germline V and J ends were trimmed by 0 bases and 7 bases, with 16 bases remaining between them. The CDR3 sequence is 16 residues long.

The chain uses TRBV28 and TRBJ1-1; 7 positions agree with TRBD1. With 4 bases clipped from V and 8 bases from J, the junction kept 10 bases outside the gene matches. From germline, CDR1 is MDHEN and CDR2 SYDVKM. The CDR3 spans 14 residues. The chain's CDR3 is CASSSGQTTTEAFF. CDR3 DNA: TGTGCCAGCAGTTCGGGACAGACTACCACCGAAGCTTTCTTT.

The chain couples TRBV20-1 to TRBJ2-1; the D is unclear. Trimming removed 5 bases at V and 7 bases at J, with 9 bases between. CDR3 length: 11 residues. Germline loops: CDR1 DFQATT, CDR2 SNEGSKA (reference sequence). The chain's CDR3 is CSAYDRNEQFF. CDR3 coding DNA: TGCAGTGCTTATGATAGAAATGAGCAGTTCTTC.

This clone was seen a handful of times. This chain links TRBV7-9 with TRBJ1-2; the match to TRBD1 covers 11 bases. The CDR3 sequence is 15 residues long. Germline V gene sequence: CDR1 SEHNR, CDR2 FQNEAQ (reference sequence). After removal of 5 bases from V and 8 bases from J, the junction contained 10 bases not matched to a gene. CDR3 loop: CASSRLFRDRGGYTF. Here the CDR3 DNA reads TGTGCCAGCAGCCGACTATTTCGGGACAGGGGGGGCTACACCTTC.

This clone was observed a single time. The V gene is TRBV6-6, the J gene TRBJ1-2; possible D gene TRBD1, 5 bases. Looked up from germline, CDR1 is MNHNY and CDR2 is SVGAGI (reference sequence). Trimming took 6 bases from V and 4 from J, leaving 9 bases between them. The CDR3 is 12 residues long. CDR3 loop: CASSRDSYGYTF. CDR3 DNA: TGTGCCAGCAGCCGAGACAGCTATGGCTACACCTTC.

The gene calls are TRBV14 and TRBJ2-2, with D perhaps TRBD2 (6 bases). V dropped 4 bases and J dropped 2 bases, with 20 bases sitting between them. From germline, CDR1 is SGHDN and CDR2 FVKESK. The CDR3 has 18 residues. In DNA form, the CDR3 reads TGTGCCAGCAGCCCGCTAAGCCTTAGGGACTTAAACACCGGGGAGCTGTTTTTT. This translates into CASSPLSLRDLNTGELFF.

The V call is TRBV5-1, the J call TRBJ2-1; 7 nucleotides line up with TRBD1. V dropped 3 bases and J dropped 1; count of bases not matched to a gene: 4. The CDR3 runs 15 residues. Germline CDR1 reads SGHRS; CDR2 reads YFSETQ. In DNA, the CDR3 is TGCGCCAGCAGCTCCCCAGGGGGTTCCTACAATGAGCAGTTCTTC. Its translation is CASSSPGGSYNEQFF.

J is TRBJ2-3 and V is TRBV4-3; 9 bases fit TRBD1. Germline loops: CDR1 LGHNA, CDR2 YSLEER. The CDR3 loop spans 15 amino acids. V lost 1 base, J lost 3 bases, and 2 bases stayed unmatched. The CDR3, as DNA: TGCGCCAGCAGCCAAGTGACAGGGGGAACAGATACGCAGTATTTT. Translated: CASSQVTGGTDTQYF.

The CDR3: CAISDGSGEGYQPQHF. As DNA, the CDR3 is TGTGCCATCAGTGACGGGAGCGGCGAGGGGTATCAGCCCCAGCATTTT. V and J are TRBV10-3 and TRBJ1-5, with D possibly matching TRBD1 (5 bases). V was clipped by 3 bases and J by 5 bases, with 17 bases between them. CDR1 and CDR2 (germline): ENHRY, SYGVKD. The CDR3 loop spans 16 amino acids.

V gene TRBV19 combines with J gene TRBJ2-2; 9 bases align to TRBD1. From germline, CDR1 is LNHDA and CDR2 SQIVND (reference sequence). Germline trimming cut 4 bases from V and 7 bases from J; bases unmatched to any gene: 7. The CDR3 sequence is 15 residues long. The CDR3 here is CASSTRTGVIGELFF. In DNA, the CDR3 is TGTGCCAGTAGTACGCGGACAGGGGTCATCGGGGAGCTGTTTTTT.

The genes are TRBV28 and TRBJ2-1, with D unresolved. The germline V gene has CDR1 MDHEN and CDR2 SYDVKM. The CDR3 runs to 15 residues. V gave up 5 bases and J gave up 0 bases, with 11 bases separating them. The CDR3 nucleotides read TGTGCCAGCAGTAGTGCAGGAAGCTCCTACAATGAGCAGTTCTTC. Translation gives CASSSAGSSYNEQFF.

This clone was recorded only once. This chain uses TRBV2 with TRBJ2-7; 12 bases align to TRBD1. The CDR3 length is 14 residues. The germline V gene encodes CDR1 SNHLY and CDR2 FYNNEI. The V gene end was trimmed by 6 bases and the J gene end by 2 bases; junction bases not matched to a gene: 2. In DNA form, the CDR3 reads TGTGCCAGCAGCTGGGACAGGGGGCCCTACGAGCAGTACTTC. Translated, it gives CASSWDRGPYEQYF.

This rearrangement joins TRBV5-4 to TRBJ2-5, with 10 bases aligning to TRBD2. V shed 4 bases, J shed 4 bases, and the junction held 7 bases outside the gene matches. This CDR3 contains 15 residues. Germline CDR1 SGHNT, CDR2 YYREEE (reference sequence). The CDR3 coding sequence is TGTGCCAGCAGCCCCCCTAGCGGGAGTGTAGAGACCCAGTACTTC. Its protein product is CASSPPSGSVETQYF.

This clone was observed a single time. The rearrangement links TRBV4-2 to TRBJ2-1; no firm D call. V was clipped by 4 bases and J by 5 bases, with 9 bases between them. The germline gives CDR1 LGHNA, CDR2 YNFKEQ. CDR3 size: 13 residues. The CDR3 here is CASSREVDNEQFF. In nucleotides, the CDR3 is TGTGCCAGCAGCCGAGAAGTAGACAATGAGCAGTTCTTC.

This clone has a handful of counts. The V gene is TRBV27, the J gene TRBJ2-5; TRBD2 matches 9 bases. The CDR3 extends over 16 amino acids. Germline CDR1 MNHEY, CDR2 SMNVEV (reference sequence). V gave up 4 bases and J gave up 4 bases; unmatched junction bases: 10. The CDR3, as DNA: TGTGCCAGCAGTTCCCTGGGGGTAGCGGGGGCAGAGACCCAGTACTTC. Translating it yields CASSSLGVAGAETQYF.

This rearrangement joins TRBV28 to TRBJ2-7; 12 nucleotides align to TRBD2. Germline V gene lookup returns CDR1 MDHEN and CDR2 SYDVKM. Losses at the gene ends were 6 bases for V and 2 bases for J; bases not matched to a gene: 11. The CDR3 runs 17 residues. The CDR3 DNA reads TGTGCCAGCAGAGGTGGACTAGCGGGATTCTCCACCTACGAGCAGTACTTC. Protein: CASRGGLAGFSTYEQYF.

This clone was detected a few times. The chain employs TRBV7-2 and TRBJ2-1; D uncertain. In germline, CDR1 is SGHTA, CDR2 FQGNSA. Trimming took 1 base from V and 0 from J, leaving 4 bases between them. The CDR3 runs to 14 residues. The CDR3 coding sequence is TGTGCCAGCAGCTTAGTTAGCTCCTACAATGAGCAGTTCTTC. This encodes CASSLVSSYNEQFF.

V is TRBV2 and J is TRBJ2-1, with D perhaps matching TRBD2 (6 bases). The germline gives CDR1 SNHLY, CDR2 FYNNEI. V dropped 6 bases and J dropped 4 bases, with 16 bases sitting between them. This CDR3 has 15 amino acids. This CDR3 is CASSIRDWAYNEQFF. CDR3 in DNA: TGTGCCAGCAGCATTCGGGACTGGGCGTACAATGAGCAGTTCTTC.

The rearrangement links TRBV7-8 to TRBJ2-4, with no clear D. The V gene lost 5 bases and the J gene lost 0 bases, with 8 bases spanning the gap. In germline, CDR1 is SGHVS, CDR2 FQNEAQ. The CDR3 consists of 14 residues. The CDR3 is CASSLGGAKNIQYF. CDR3 DNA sequence: TGTGCCAGCAGCCTAGGCGGAGCCAAAAACATTCAGTACTTC.

This sequence joins TRBV7-3 and TRBJ2-1; the D gene is possibly TRBD1 (5 bases). Germline assignment: CDR1 SGHTA and CDR2 FQGTGA. The CDR3 contains 15 residues. The V gene lost 5 bases and the J gene lost 6 bases, with 17 bases spanning the gap. DNA of the CDR3: TGTGCCAGCAGCCCAGGGCAGGGAACGTTCAATGAGCAGTTCTTC. It translates to CASSPGQGTFNEQFF.

The V call is TRBV4-3, the J call TRBJ2-3; possible D gene TRBD2, 5 bases. The CDR3 covers 16 residues. Germline V gene data show CDR1 as LGHNA and CDR2 as YSLEER. V was cut by 0 bases and J by 4 bases, with 14 bases left in between. The CDR3 DNA sequence: TGCGCCAGCAGCCAAGATGTTGGCGTGAGGGCAGATACGCAGTATTTT. As protein: CASSQDVGVRADTQYF.

This chain links TRBV27 with TRBJ2-6; D not certain. Germline V gene lookup returns CDR1 MNHEY and CDR2 SMNVEV (reference sequence). Deletions cut 5 bases from V and 3 bases from J, with 5 bases between. CDR3 length: 13 amino acids. CDR3 nucleotide sequence: TGTGCCAGCAGTCCGTATGGGGCCAACGTCCTGACTTTC. Translated, it gives CASSPYGANVLTF.

The chain has TRBV2 and TRBJ1-2, with 8 bases matching TRBD1. Germline CDR1 SNHLY, CDR2 FYNNEI. V gave up 4 bases and J gave up 4 bases; unmatched junction bases: 5. The CDR3 spans 14 residues. The CDR3 nucleotides are TGTGCCAGCAGTGTCGAACAGGGGGGCTATGGCTACACCTTC. It encodes CASSVEQGGYGYTF.

V and J are TRBV18 and TRBJ1-3; tentative D call: TRBD1 (5 bases). Trimming took off 3 bases at V and 2 bases at J, with 17 bases between the two ends. Germline V gene data show CDR1 as KGHSH and CDR2 as LQKENI. This CDR3 spans 17 amino acids. CDR3 DNA sequence: TGTGCCAGCTCACCCGTCCTCGCGGACAAACCTGGAAACACCATATATTTT. Residues: CASSPVLADKPGNTIYF.

The V gene is TRBV6-6, the J gene TRBJ2-7; 7 bases map to TRBD1. The CDR3 loop spans 14 amino acids. V shed 5 bases and J 4 bases; nucleotides not matched to a gene: 8. CDR1 and CDR2 from the germline V gene are MNHNY and SVGAGI (reference sequence). CDR3 nucleotide sequence: TGTGCCAGCAGTACTGGGGACAGTTATTACGAGCAGTACTTC. Its protein product is CASSTGDSYYEQYF.

The genes are TRBV5-1 and TRBJ2-7; 7 nucleotides match TRBD1. V lost 0 bases and J lost 3; bases outside the gene matches: 15. The CDR3 consists of 18 residues. Germline V gene data show CDR1 as SGHRS and CDR2 as YFSETQ. This CDR3 reads CASSLGPSRQGLRYEQYF. In DNA form, the CDR3 reads TGCGCCAGCAGCTTGGGCCCCTCCCGACAGGGCCTCCGCTACGAGCAGTACTTC.